The present T cell receptor (beta chain) was sequenced within a study of blood T cell repertoires in COVID-19. Study at large: Samples came from the United States, Italy and Spain, spanning acute and convalescent COVID-19. T cells, B-cell-depleted T cells, or PBMCs supplied cDNA or gDNA.

Authors' methods: Reference gene primers were amplified, and this amplification served to estimate nucleated cell counts. Sequencing was performed with immunoSEQ multiplex PCR; in TCRdb, only in-frame clones are kept and a portion is missing. That table is the source of V, J and clone size, and D and trimming were worked out from the DNA. Of approximately 26,000 clones listed, less than 85% were seen once; the top ten hold about 1.8%. The sequence came from an older man with active or convalescent COVID-19. The sequencing sample was made of peripheral blood.

The CDR3, as DNA: TGTGCCAGCAGCGTTTACACAGATACGCAGTATTTT. The encoded protein is CASSVYTDTQYF. This rearrangement joins TRBV9 to TRBJ2-3, with unresolved D. V lost 2 bases and J 2 bases, leaving 3 bases between the germline ends. Germline V gives CDR1 SGDLS, CDR2 YYNGEE. This CDR3 spans 12 amino acids.